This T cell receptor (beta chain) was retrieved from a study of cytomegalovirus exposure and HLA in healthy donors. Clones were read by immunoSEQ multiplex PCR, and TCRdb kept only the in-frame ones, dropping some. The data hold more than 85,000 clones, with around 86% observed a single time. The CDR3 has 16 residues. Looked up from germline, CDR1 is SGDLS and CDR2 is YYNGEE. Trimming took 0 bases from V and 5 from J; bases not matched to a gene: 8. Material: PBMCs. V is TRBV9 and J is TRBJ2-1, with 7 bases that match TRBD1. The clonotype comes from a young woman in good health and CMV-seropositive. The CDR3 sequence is CASSVGRGLRNNEQFF. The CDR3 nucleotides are TGTGCCAGCAGCGTAGGCAGGGGGTTACGAAACAATGAGCAGTTCTTC.